The 27 T cell receptor beta chains below were found in one sample sequenced in a study of control samples from healthy donors and cancer patients. Data came from immunoSEQ multiplex PCR; TCRdb stores just in-frame clones and leaves some out. The table includes approximately 120,000 clones, around 89% detected once. The sequenced sample was blood. These receptors were obtained from a woman in her 50s in good health.

The chain carries TRBV2 and TRBJ2-5; tentative D call: TRBD1 (7 bases). Germline V gives CDR1 SNHLY, CDR2 FYNNEI. The V and J ends lost 4 bases and 5 bases respectively, with 17 bases between them. The CDR3 covers 15 residues. The CDR3 region is CASSAGRGAGETQYF. The CDR3, as DNA: TGTGCCAGCAGTGCGGGCAGGGGGGCGGGGGAGACCCAGTACTTC.

This chain connects TRBV10-1 to TRBJ1-5; D is unclear. The CDR3 is made up of 13 amino acids. V lost 4 bases and J lost 3, with 7 bases in between. The germline CDR1 and CDR2 sequences are WNHNN and SYGVQD (reference sequence). CDR3 in DNA: TGCGCCAGCAGTGGGGGTATCAATCAGCCCCAGCATTTT. This codes for CASSGGINQPQHF.

This chain links TRBV19 with TRBJ1-2; a possible D gene is TRBD1 (6 bases). The V gene's germline CDR1 is LNHDA and CDR2 SQIVND (reference sequence). This CDR3 has 16 amino acids. Trimming pared 10 bases from V and 1 base from J, leaving 22 bases between. The CDR3, as DNA: TGTGCCACCGGACTAGGGGGGAGTTGGGATAACTATGGCTACACCTTC. Translation: CATGLGGSWDNYGYTF.

The rearrangement joins TRBV10-3 to TRBJ1-1; D not certain. V lost 0 bases and J 1 base, leaving 3 bases between the germline ends. The CDR3 has 13 residues. Germline CDR1 ENHRY, CDR2 SYGVKD. The CDR3 coding sequence is TGTGCCATCAGTGAGTCAAAGAACACTGAAGCTTTCTTT. Its translation is CAISESKNTEAFF.

This clone has only one observation. The V gene is TRBV19, the J gene TRBJ2-2; no clear D gene. The germline CDR1 and CDR2 sequences are LNHDA and SQIVND (reference sequence). Trimming pared 3 bases from V and 1 base from J, leaving 9 bases between. CDR3 size: 15 residues. The CDR3 spells CASSIWALNTGELFF. DNA of the CDR3: TGTGCCAGTAGTATCTGGGCCCTGAACACCGGGGAGCTGTTTTTT. The entire variable domain, with the rest obtained from reference TRBV19 and TRBJ2-2, is as follows: DGGITQSPKYLFRKEGQNVTLSCEQNLNHDAMYWYRQDPGQGLRLIYYSQIVNDFQKGDIAEGYSVSREKKESFPLTVTSAQKNPTAFYLCASSIWALNTGELFFGEGSRLTVL.

This chain connects TRBV7-9 to TRBJ2-7, with TRBD1 identical over 8 bases. Germline CDR1 is SEHNR and CDR2 is FQNEAQ (reference sequence). Trimming took 10 bases from V and 6 from J; bases not matched to a gene: 11. The CDR3 runs to 13 residues. CDR3 loop: CATILTGVTEQYF. CDR3 DNA sequence: TGTGCCACTATATTGACAGGGGTGACCGAGCAGTACTTC.

The chain combines TRBV19 with TRBJ1-1; D might be TRBD1 (5 bases). V was clipped by 7 bases and J by 0 bases, with 12 bases between them. The CDR3 is 14 residues long. In germline, CDR1 is LNHDA, CDR2 SQIVND (reference sequence). The CDR3 here is CASTLGGMNTEAFF. The DNA for the CDR3 is TGTGCCAGTACCCTGGGGGGGATGAACACTGAAGCTTTCTTT.

This sequence joins TRBV5-1 and TRBJ1-2; 10 positions agree with TRBD1. Germline values: CDR1 SGHRS, CDR2 YFSETQ. V gave up 4 bases and J gave up 4 bases; unmatched junction bases: 7. The CDR3 runs 15 residues. CDR3 sequence reads: CASSQGTGEVYGYTF. The CDR3 DNA sequence: TGCGCCAGCAGCCAAGGGACAGGGGAGGTCTATGGCTACACCTTC.

As DNA, the CDR3 is TGCGCCAGCAGCCAAGATAGGGGGACTAGCGGGATGGACGCTGAGACCCAGTACTTC. It translates to CASSQDRGTSGMDAETQYF. This chain joins TRBV4-3 and TRBJ2-5; 13 nucleotides align to TRBD2. The germline CDR1 and CDR2 sequences are LGHNA and YSLEER. The CDR3 contains 19 residues. The V gene end was trimmed by 0 bases and the J gene end by 5 bases; junction bases not matched to a gene: 12.

This clone is a singleton in its sample. The V call is TRBV5-6, the J call TRBJ2-7; D not resolved. The CDR3 runs 14 residues. The germline CDR1 and CDR2 sequences are SGHDT and YYEEEE. Trimming took 0 bases from V and 2 from J, leaving 9 bases between them. CDR3 bases: TGTGCCAGCAGCTTGGCACTTACGACCTACGAGCAGTACGTC. This gives the protein CASSLALTTYEQYV.

V gene TRBV4-1 combines with J gene TRBJ2-1; no clear D gene. The V gene lost 2 bases and the J gene lost 6 bases, with 5 bases spanning the gap. Germline lookup yields CDR1 MGHRA and CDR2 YSYEKL. CDR3 length: 12 amino acids. Written as DNA, the CDR3 is TGCGCCAGCAGCCAAATTCCCAATGAGCAGTTCTTC. As protein: CASSQIPNEQFF.

V usage is TRBV11-2 and J usage is TRBJ2-7, with 8 bases fitting TRBD1. CDR1 and CDR2 (germline): SGHAT, FQNNGV. The CDR3 contains 16 residues. Germline trimming cut 4 bases from V and 3 bases from J; bases unmatched to any gene: 11. CDR3 amino acids: CASSYVRQGPVYEQYF. The CDR3 region has the DNA TGTGCCAGCAGCTACGTTAGACAGGGGCCAGTCTACGAGCAGTACTTC.

The gene calls are TRBV5-1 and TRBJ1-1; D may be TRBD1 (5 bases). Germline V gene data show CDR1 as SGHRS and CDR2 as YFSETQ. The CDR3 consists of 14 residues. V dropped 4 bases and J dropped 3 bases, with 13 bases sitting between them. The CDR3 is CASSPGGSYTEAFF. In DNA form, the CDR3 reads TGCGCCAGCAGCCCGGGGGGGTCCTACACTGAAGCTTTCTTT. Filled out from reference TRBV5-1 and TRBJ1-1, the complete variable domain reads KAGVTQTPRYLIKTRGQQVTLSCSPISGHRSVSWYQQTPGQGLQFLFEYFSETQRNKGNFPGRFSGRQFSNSRSEMNVSTLELGDSALYLCASSPGGSYTEAFFGQGTRLTVV.

The chain employs TRBV30 and TRBJ2-6; D could derive from TRBD1 or TRBD2 (6 bases each). The CDR3 covers 14 residues. V gave up 3 bases and J gave up 2 bases, with 8 bases separating them. Germline V lookup: CDR1 GTSNPN, CDR2 SVGIG (reference sequence). CDR3 sequence (DNA): TGTGCCTGGAGGGGGGGCGCTGGGGCCAACGTCCTGACTTTC. Amino acid sequence: CAWRGGAGANVLTF. Complete variable domain (other parts from reference TRBV30 and TRBJ2-6): SQTIHQWPATLVQPVGSPLSLECTVEGTSNPNLYWYRQAAGRGLQLLFYSVGIGQISSEVPQNLSASRPQDRQFILSSKKLLLSDSGFYLCAWRGGAGANVLTFGAGSRLTVL.

The CDR3 is CASSQAYRTSSTDTQYF. In DNA, the CDR3 is TGTGCCAGCAGCCAAGCCTATAGGACTAGCTCCACAGATACGCAGTATTTT. V gene TRBV3-1 (or the pseudogene TRBV3-2) combines with J gene TRBJ2-3; 8 nucleotides line up with TRBD2. The CDR3 is made up of 17 amino acids. Trimming took 1 base from V and 2 from J; bases not matched to a gene: 8. The germline CDR1 and CDR2 sequences are LGHDT and YNNKEL (reference sequence).

The chain employs TRBV11-3 and TRBJ2-1; 7 bases are a match to TRBD1. There are 15 residues in the CDR3. With V trimmed by 1 base and J by 3 bases, 3 bases remained unmatched. CDR1 is SGHNT, CDR2 YENEEA, per germline. CDR3 in amino acids: CASSLVSGGYNEQFF. The CDR3 DNA reads as TGTGCCAGCAGCTTAGTATCAGGGGGCTACAATGAGCAGTTCTTC.

This chain connects TRBV5-1 to TRBJ1-6; D not certain. V was trimmed by 4 bases and J by 13 bases, leaving 12 bases between them. In germline, CDR1 is SGHRS, CDR2 YFSETQ. This CDR3 is 12 amino acids long. The CDR3, as DNA: TGCGCCAGCAGCCTGATGGGCTCCCCCCTCCACTTT. It translates to CASSLMGSPLHF.

The chain is built from TRBV24-1 and TRBJ2-1; 7 positions agree with TRBD1. In germline, CDR1 is KGHDR, CDR2 SFDVKD. The ends lost 3 bases at V and 2 bases at J; junction bases unmatched: 6. The CDR3 extends over 16 amino acids. In DNA, the CDR3 is TGTGCCACCAGTGATCAGACAGGGTATACCTACAATGAGCAGTTCTTC. Amino acids: CATSDQTGYTYNEQFF.

The chain links TRBV7-9 to TRBJ2-5, with 9 bases aligning to TRBD1. J lost 3 bases, V lost 3 bases, and 5 bases had no gene match. CDR1 and CDR2 (germline): SEHNR, FQNEAQ (reference sequence). The CDR3 spans 15 residues. In DNA, the CDR3 is TGTGCCAGCAGCTTGGGGACAGGGTCTAAAGAGACCCAGTACTTC. This encodes CASSLGTGSKETQYF.

This clone was found once. The V call is TRBV4-3, the J call TRBJ1-2; maybe TRBD1 (5 bases). Germline V gives CDR1 LGHNA, CDR2 YSLEER. The CDR3 sequence is 15 residues long. Trimming left V 3 bases short and J 5 bases short, with 16 bases between. DNA for the CDR3: TGCGCCAGCAGCCAGGGGGGTGGGGATGGGTATGGCTACACCTTC. Its protein is CASSQGGGDGYGYTF.

The chain uses TRBV6-6 and TRBJ1-4, with D perhaps matching TRBD1 (5 bases). Germline CDR1 is MNHNY and CDR2 is SVGAGI (reference sequence). The CDR3 spans 16 residues. Deletions cut 4 bases from V and 0 bases from J, with 12 bases between. The CDR3: CASSSQGPATNEKLFF. Here the CDR3 DNA reads TGTGCCAGCAGTTCCCAGGGTCCGGCAACTAATGAAAAACTGTTTTTT.

The gene calls are TRBV7-7 and TRBJ2-1; 10 nucleotides line up with TRBD2. The length of the CDR3 is 15 residues. Unmatched junction bases numbered 4, after V lost 1 base and J lost 7 bases. CDR1 and CDR2 from the germline V gene are SSHAT and FNYEAQ (reference sequence). As DNA, the CDR3 is TGTGCCAGCAGCTTAGAGACTAGCGGGTTTAATGAGCAGTTCTTC. It encodes CASSLETSGFNEQFF.

For this clone: This is likely a read error, given that the CDR3 carries no conserved phenylalanine or tryptophan at its end. The rearrangement links TRBV6-5 to TRBJ1-1; D not certain. V was shortened by 8 bases and J by 1 base, with 11 bases between the two germline ends. This CDR3 region has 13 residues. Germline CDR1 and CDR2: MNHEY and SVGAGI. Written as DNA, the CDR3 is TGTGCCAGCCTGCTGGGCCCGAACACTGAAGCTTTCCTT. Protein: CASLLGPNTEAFL.

This sequence joins TRBV4-3 and TRBJ1-2; 8 bases match TRBD1. The trim removed 3 bases at V and 4 bases at J, leaving 7 bases unmatched. The CDR3 extends over 15 amino acids. Germline lookup yields CDR1 LGHNA and CDR2 YSLEER. The CDR3 DNA follows: TGCGCCAGCAGCCATTCCGGGACAGGAATCTATGGCTACACCTTC. Translation: CASSHSGTGIYGYTF.

The J gene is TRBJ1-5, the V gene TRBV28, with no clear D. Per the germline V gene, CDR1 is MDHEN and CDR2 is SYDVKM. V lost 4 bases and J lost 0, with 7 bases in between. The CDR3 runs to 14 residues. The CDR3 spells CASSWRYSNQPQHF. As DNA, the CDR3 is TGTGCCAGCAGTTGGCGGTATAGCAATCAGCCCCAGCATTTT.

The chain uses TRBV5-4 and TRBJ2-1; D perhaps matches TRBD2 (6 bases). V was trimmed by 3 bases and J by 8 bases, leaving 9 bases between them. CDR1 is SGHNT and CDR2 is YYREEE in the germline V gene (reference sequence). This CDR3 contains 12 residues. CDR3 sequence reads: CASSSGGDEQFF. The CDR3 DNA is TGTGCCAGCAGCTCTGGAGGGGATGAGCAGTTCTTC.

This clone was observed a single time. This chain joins TRBV5-1 and TRBJ1-2; the match to TRBD1 covers 7 bases. V trimming: 2 bases; J trimming: 2 bases; junction bases outside the gene matches: 12. Germline CDR1 reads SGHRS; CDR2 reads YFSETQ. The CDR3 is made up of 17 amino acids. For the CDR3, the DNA is TGCGCCAGCAGCTTAATCGCAGGGGGAAAGGGCAACTATGGCTACACCTTC. Protein product: CASSLIAGGKGNYGYTF.